This TCR beta chain derives from a study of CD8+ T cells in alopecia areata. General study findings and limits: Scalp samples also yield sequences of resident alphabeta T cells from normal skin.

Notes on this clone: As yet, its antigen is unknown.

Sequencing used cDNA as its template, made by extracting RNA and reverse transcribing it. The repertoire was sequenced with immunoSEQ multiplex PCR; TCRdb's copy has only in-frame clones and lacks some. Of 150,000 or so clones in the sample, 50% to 60% were seen once. The germline gives CDR1 MNHEY, CDR2 SMNVEV (reference sequence). V lost 3 bases and J lost 6; bases outside the gene matches: 5. This CDR3 has 15 residues. CD4+ and CD8+ T cells were sorted from PBMCs stained for CD3, CD4 and CD8. The specimen sequenced was CD4+ T cells sorted from blood. This rearrangement joins TRBV27 to TRBJ2-5, with 12 bases fitting TRBD2. This TCR was sampled from a human donor in good health. CDR3 sequence: CASSLTSGSPKTQYF. CDR3 sequence (DNA): TGTGCCAGCAGTTTGACTAGCGGGAGTCCAAAGACCCAGTACTTC.